These 22 T cell receptor beta chains originate from one sample sequenced in a study of cytomegalovirus exposure and HLA in healthy donors. 60 Vbeta and 13 Jbeta primers were used in PCR. Only in-frame clones appear in the TCRdb table, and some are missing; sequencing was by immunoSEQ multiplex PCR. The repertoire includes around 150,000 clones, 55% to 80% of them detected once, and around 4.5% sits in the top ten. Material: PBMCs. The source of these receptors is a woman younger than 35 in good health and CMV-seropositive.

There are a few counts of this clone. Other DNA sequences within the sample encode an identical CDR3. This chain links TRBV4-2 with TRBJ1-6, with D maybe TRBD1 (6 bases). Germline assignment: CDR1 LGHNA and CDR2 YNFKEQ. The CDR3 extends over 14 amino acids. Trimming cost V 5 bases and J 7 bases, with 12 bases left between them. Written as DNA, the CDR3 is TGTGCCAGCAGCGCGTTCAGGGGAAATTCACCCCTCCACTTT. It yields the protein CASSAFRGNSPLHF.

This sequence joins TRBV11-2 and TRBJ2-3; no definite D call. The CDR3 is made up of 11 amino acids. V lost 8 bases to trimming and J lost 6 bases, with 9 bases between them. Germline CDR1 reads SGHAT; CDR2 reads FQNNGV. As DNA, the CDR3 is TGTGCCAGCCTCCGGGTGGATACGCAGTATTTT. It is translated as CASLRVDTQYF.

This clone was picked up a small number of times. This chain uses TRBV2 with TRBJ1-5; 8 bases align to TRBD1. Germline V gene data show CDR1 as SNHLY and CDR2 as FYNNEI. Germline trimming cut 5 bases from V and 1 base from J; bases unmatched to any gene: 1. This CDR3 contains 14 residues. Here the CDR3 reads CASSWTGSNQPQHF. DNA for the CDR3: TGTGCCAGCAGTTGGACAGGGAGCAATCAGCCCCAGCATTTT.

This sequence joins TRBV2 and TRBJ2-5; D may be TRBD2 (5 bases). Germline CDR1 and CDR2: SNHLY and FYNNEI. The CDR3 totals 13 residues. Trimming left V 1 base short and J 4 bases short, with 7 bases between. CDR3 loop: CASSEGSVETQYF. The CDR3 coding sequence is TGTGCCAGCAGTGAAGGTAGCGTAGAGACCCAGTACTTC.

The chain recombines TRBV6-1 with TRBJ1-1; no definite D call. V dropped 3 bases and J dropped 2 bases, with 10 bases sitting between them. Germline V lookup: CDR1 MNHNS, CDR2 SASEGT. The CDR3 covers 14 residues. CDR3 residues: CASSERGTNTEAFF. In nucleotides, the CDR3 is TGTGCCAGCAGTGAGAGAGGAACAAACACTGAAGCTTTCTTT.

This clone was recorded a few times. The J gene is TRBJ1-1, the V gene TRBV27; no firm D call. Germline values: CDR1 MNHEY, CDR2 SMNVEV (reference sequence). The CDR3 has 18 residues. Between the trimmed V and J ends, which lost 0 bases and 0 bases, there was a span of 17 bases. In DNA form, the CDR3 reads TGTGCCAGCAGTTTATCTGGGCGTTGGGCAGAGATGAACACTGAAGCTTTCTTT. It yields the protein CASSLSGRWAEMNTEAFF.

The V gene is TRBV6-1, the J gene TRBJ2-1, with 11 bases fitting TRBD1. Germline loops: CDR1 MNHNS, CDR2 SASEGT. The CDR3 has 15 residues. Trimming at V came to 6 bases and at J to 4 bases, leaving 5 bases not matched to a gene. The CDR3: CASSEDRGPYNEQFF. In DNA form, the CDR3 reads TGTGCCAGCAGCGAGGACAGGGGGCCATACAATGAGCAGTTCTTC.

V usage is TRBV7-9 and J usage is TRBJ2-1; TRBD2 is a possible D gene (7 bases). Germline CDR1 and CDR2: SEHNR and FQNEAQ (reference sequence). Trimming left V 1 base short and J 5 bases short, with 15 bases between. The CDR3 runs to 16 residues. The CDR3 protein is CASSLGRGALNNEQFF. As DNA, the CDR3 is TGTGCCAGCAGCTTAGGCCGGGGGGCGTTAAACAATGAGCAGTTCTTC.

This rearrangement joins TRBV28 to TRBJ1-1, with TRBD1 identical over 7 bases. The CDR3 spans 16 residues. Germline CDR1 reads MDHEN; CDR2 reads SYDVKM. V lost 1 base, J lost 1 base, and 6 bases stayed unmatched. The CDR3 loop reads CASSLSPGDRNTEAFF. The CDR3 DNA reads TGTGCCAGCAGTTTATCGCCCGGGGACAGGAACACTGAAGCTTTCTTT.

The V and J genes are TRBV28 and TRBJ2-7, with D perhaps TRBD2 (6 bases). Germline CDR1 reads MDHEN; CDR2 reads SYDVKM. The CDR3 covers 15 residues. Trimming shortened V by 5 bases and J by 0 bases, and 14 bases separated the two germline ends. Here the CDR3 reads CASSVGDSSSYEQYF. For the CDR3, the DNA is TGTGCCAGCAGTGTCGGGGACTCGAGCTCCTACGAGCAGTACTTC.

Comments on this clone: The same CDR3 can be traced to other DNA sequences in this sample. The chain employs TRBV29-1 and TRBJ2-5; 7 bases align to TRBD2. This CDR3 spans 16 amino acids. Germline assignment: CDR1 SQVTM and CDR2 ANQGSEA. J was trimmed by 1 base and V by 7 bases; bases with no gene match: 15. The CDR3 loop reads CSARARPGTTQETQYF. Here the CDR3 DNA reads TGCAGCGCCCGGGCCAGGCCGGGGACTACCCAAGAGACCCAGTACTTC.

This clone was detected a few times. This chain links TRBV30 with TRBJ1-5; D is perhaps TRBD1 (5 bases). The V end was cut by 5 bases, the J end by 6 bases, with 14 bases between. Germline loops: CDR1 GTSNPN, CDR2 SVGIG (reference sequence). The CDR3 is 13 amino acids. This chain's CDR3 is CAWGRGWGQPQHF. The CDR3 coding sequence is TGTGCCTGGGGGCGGGGGTGGGGTCAGCCCCAGCATTTT. Full variable domain (remainder filled in from reference TRBV30 and TRBJ1-5): SQTIHQWPATLVQPVGSPLSLECTVEGTSNPNLYWYRQAAGRGLQLLFYSVGIGQISSEVPQNLSASRPQDRQFILSSKKLLLSDSGFYLCAWGRGWGQPQHFGDGTRLSIL.

The chain uses TRBV10-3 and TRBJ1-4, with a weak D call TRBD1 (6 bases). Germline V gene lookup returns CDR1 ENHRY and CDR2 SYGVKD. V was trimmed by 0 bases and J by 0 bases, leaving 14 bases between them. This CDR3 comprises 18 residues. The CDR3 DNA sequence: TGTGCCATCAGTGAGTCTCTTAGGACAGTTGCAACTAATGAAAAACTGTTTTTT. This gives the protein CAISESLRTVATNEKLFF.

In this sample, this clone turned up once. This rearrangement joins TRBV2 to TRBJ1-5; D gene unclear. CDR3 length equals 12 residues. V lost 7 bases, J lost 5 bases, and 9 bases lay in between. CDR1 is SNHLY, CDR2 FYNNEI, per germline. CDR3 nucleotides: TGTGCCAGCAAATTACAAGATCAGCCCCAGCATTTT. Translating it yields CASKLQDQPQHF.

The V gene is TRBV18, the J gene TRBJ1-2, with unresolved D. CDR1 is KGHSH, CDR2 LQKENI, per germline. The CDR3 sequence is 16 residues long. V was cut by 1 base and J by 8 bases, with 20 bases left in between. The CDR3 reads CASSPRTLRIGWGYTF. The CDR3 DNA is TGTGCCAGCTCACCACGTACGTTGAGGATTGGGTGGGGCTACACCTTC.

This chain joins TRBV6-5 and TRBJ2-3; 8 positions agree with TRBD2. The germline V gene has CDR1 MNHEY and CDR2 SVGAGI. The CDR3 sequence is 16 residues long. The V and J ends lost 2 bases and 3 bases, in that order; junction bases with no gene match: 7. The CDR3 is CASSYKQRGPTDTQYF. DNA for the CDR3: TGTGCCAGCAGTTACAAACAGCGGGGGCCAACAGATACGCAGTATTTT.

The chain is built from TRBV10-3 and TRBJ2-7; 8 nucleotides match TRBD2. Trimming at V came to 3 bases and at J to 12 bases, leaving 13 bases not matched to a gene. CDR1 ENHRY and CDR2 SYGVKD come from the germline V gene. The CDR3 runs to 14 residues. The CDR3 protein is CAISEGGGPLVPYF. CDR3 bases: TGTGCCATCAGTGAAGGCGGGGGGCCTTTGGTTCCGTACTTC.

The count of this clone is one. V gene TRBV2 combines with J gene TRBJ2-6; D call uncertain. CDR1 SNHLY and CDR2 FYNNEI come from the germline V gene. The CDR3 runs 16 residues. Between the trimmed V and J ends, which lost 6 bases and 3 bases, there was a span of 15 bases. CDR3 sequence: CASREMAPSGANVLTF. In DNA, the CDR3 is TGTGCCAGCAGGGAAATGGCTCCAAGTGGGGCCAACGTCCTGACTTTC.

This clone was picked up one time. The sample holds other DNA sequences that translate to the same CDR3. The gene calls are TRBV6-5 and TRBJ1-4; D remains unclear. Germline V lookup: CDR1 MNHEY, CDR2 SVGAGI. There are 14 residues in the CDR3. Trimming stripped 4 bases from V and 0 bases from J, with 6 bases between. CDR3 region: CASSLSATNEKLFF. In DNA form, the CDR3 reads TGTGCCAGCAGTTTGAGCGCAACTAATGAAAAACTGTTTTTT.

In this sample, this clone turned up a few times. V is TRBV6-6 and J is TRBJ2-1; 10 bases line up with TRBD1. This CDR3 comprises 15 residues. The V and J ends lost 5 bases and 7 bases, in that order; junction bases with no gene match: 8. CDR1 and CDR2 from the germline V gene are MNHNY and SVGAGI (reference sequence). DNA of the CDR3: TGTGCCAGCAGTCCCGGTGGGACAGGGGAAAATGAGCAGTTCTTC. It encodes CASSPGGTGENEQFF.

The chain is built from TRBV27 and TRBJ1-5; possible D gene TRBD1, 6 bases. There are 15 residues in the CDR3. V was pared by 0 bases and J by 5 bases, with 11 bases between. The germline CDR1 and CDR2 sequences are MNHEY and SMNVEV (reference sequence). The CDR3 DNA reads TGTGCCAGCAGTTTATCCAGCAGGGGCGATCAGCCCCAGCATTTT. Translated: CASSLSSRGDQPQHF.

This clone was seen a handful of times. The gene calls are TRBV2 and TRBJ2-6; D is unclear. The CDR3 covers 17 residues. Trimming shortened V by 5 bases and J by 1 base, and 15 bases separated the two germline ends. Germline loops: CDR1 SNHLY, CDR2 FYNNEI. The CDR3 spells CASSSPGLKSGANVLTF. The CDR3 bases are TGTGCCAGCAGTTCACCGGGTCTAAAATCTGGGGCCAACGTCCTGACTTTC. The full variable domain, its missing parts supplied by reference TRBV2 and TRBJ2-6, is EPEVTQTPSHQVTQMGQEVILRCVPISNHLYFYWYRQILGQKVEFLVSFYNNEISEKSEIFDDQFSVERPDGSNFTLKIRSTKLEDSAMYFCASSSPGLKSGANVLTFGAGSRLTVL.